Listed here are 13 T cell receptor beta chains from one sample, sequenced in a study of technical replicates of blood from a handful of donors. The method was immunoSEQ multiplex PCR; TCRdb's version includes in-frame clones alone and lacks a portion of them. The table lists fewer than 90,000 clones, 90% to 95% of them singletons. The sequenced sample was T cells isolated from PBMCs. These receptors were collected from a human donor in good health.

CDR3 coding DNA: TGCGCCAGCAGCCTTACAGCCTCTGGAAACACCATATATTTT. Translation gives CASSLTASGNTIYF. This rearrangement joins TRBV4-1 to TRBJ1-3; unclear D gene. Per the germline V gene, CDR1 is MGHRA and CDR2 is YSYEKL. CDR3 length: 14 amino acids. V lost 4 bases, J lost 0 bases, and 7 bases lay in between.

The chain carries TRBV4-1 and TRBJ2-7, with 10 bases that match TRBD2. Trimming took 2 bases from V and 2 from J; bases not matched to a gene: 3. Germline lookup yields CDR1 MGHRA and CDR2 YSYEKL. CDR3 length: 15 amino acids. CDR3 loop: CASSQKRGGPYEQYF. The CDR3 nucleotides are TGCGCCAGCAGCCAAAAGCGGGGGGGCCCCTACGAGCAGTACTTC.

J is TRBJ2-3 and V is TRBV2; the D gene is possibly TRBD2 (5 bases). Germline V gene data show CDR1 as SNHLY and CDR2 as FYNNEI. The V end was cut by 5 bases, the J end by 3 bases, with 15 bases between. There are 15 residues in the CDR3. This CDR3 reads CASSPIMGGTDTQYF. As DNA, the CDR3 is TGTGCCAGCAGTCCCATAATGGGCGGGACAGATACGCAGTATTTT. The full variable domain, in which reference TRBV2 and TRBJ2-3 provide the parts outside the CDR3, is EPEVTQTPSHQVTQMGQEVILRCVPISNHLYFYWYRQILGQKVEFLVSFYNNEISEKSEIFDDQFSVERPDGSNFTLKIRSTKLEDSAMYFCASSPIMGGTDTQYFGPGTRLTVL.

V gene TRBV19 combines with J gene TRBJ1-1; 10 bases align to TRBD1. The CDR3 covers 15 residues. CDR1 and CDR2 (germline): LNHDA, SQIVND (reference sequence). With 9 bases clipped from V and 4 bases from J, the junction kept 11 bases outside the gene matches. The CDR3 DNA follows: TGTGCCAGCAAGACCGGGACAGGGGTAGGCACTGAAGCTTTCTTT. Residues: CASKTGTGVGTEAFF. The full variable domain, rest sourced from reference TRBV19 and TRBJ1-1, is DGGITQSPKYLFRKEGQNVTLSCEQNLNHDAMYWYRQDPGQGLRLIYYSQIVNDFQKGDIAEGYSVSREKKESFPLTVTSAQKNPTAFYLCASKTGTGVGTEAFFGQGTRLTVV.

The chain recombines TRBV10-1 with TRBJ2-3, with 9 bases matching TRBD2. After removal of 1 base from V and 1 base from J, the junction contained 0 bases not matched to a gene. CDR1 is WNHNN and CDR2 is SYGVQD in the germline V gene (reference sequence). The CDR3 spans 15 residues. The CDR3 DNA reads TGCGCCAGCAGTGAGTTAGCGGGAGGCACAGATACGCAGTATTTT. It translates to CASSELAGGTDTQYF.

J is TRBJ2-7 and V is TRBV10-3, with 8 bases fitting TRBD1. With V trimmed by 4 bases and J by 1 base, 9 bases remained unmatched. Germline loops: CDR1 ENHRY, CDR2 SYGVKD. CDR3 size: 16 residues. The CDR3 loop reads CAISVPRTGSSYEQYF. The CDR3 DNA follows: TGTGCCATCAGTGTTCCCCGGACAGGGTCGTCCTACGAGCAGTACTTC.

The V and J genes are TRBV20-1 and TRBJ2-7; D ambiguous. The germline V gene has CDR1 DFQATT and CDR2 SNEGSKA (reference sequence). This CDR3 comprises 11 residues. For the CDR3, the DNA is TGCAGCGTTTGGCGGAGCTACGAGCAGTACTTC. Translation: CSVWRSYEQYF.

V usage is TRBV6-5 and J usage is TRBJ2-1, with 7 bases matching TRBD1. The CDR3 is made up of 13 amino acids. Unmatched junction bases numbered 4, after V lost 4 bases and J lost 7 bases. In germline, CDR1 is MNHEY, CDR2 SVGAGI. The CDR3 nucleotides read TGTGCCAGCAGTTCATACAGGGGTAATGAGCAGTTCTTC. Protein sequence: CASSSYRGNEQFF.

The J gene is TRBJ1-4, the V gene TRBV5-1; 8 bases fit TRBD1. The V and J ends lost 0 bases and 5 bases, in that order; junction bases with no gene match: 3. Germline-derived CDR1 and CDR2 are SGHRS and YFSETQ. This CDR3 has 15 residues. The CDR3 DNA reads TGCGCCAGCAGCTTGGAGGGACAGGAGAATGAAAAACTGTTTTTT. It is translated as CASSLEGQENEKLFF.

The chain employs TRBV10-3 and TRBJ2-3, with TRBD2 as a possible D gene (7 bases). Germline CDR1 ENHRY, CDR2 SYGVKD. This CDR3 has 14 amino acids. Trimming took off 3 bases at V and 6 bases at J, with 13 bases between the two ends. CDR3 protein: CAISDPGGGDTQYF. The CDR3 DNA reads TGTGCCATCAGTGACCCGGGCGGGGGCGATACGCAGTATTTT.

This clone was picked up a small number of times. The CDR3 is CASSLGDSLLGYTF. CDR3 in DNA: TGTGCCAGCAGCTTAGGGGACAGCCTACTGGGCTACACCTTC. The chain employs TRBV7-9 and TRBJ1-2, with 7 bases fitting TRBD1. V shed 1 base, J shed 8 bases, and the junction held 7 bases outside the gene matches. In germline, CDR1 is SEHNR, CDR2 FQNEAQ (reference sequence). The CDR3 runs 14 residues.

The chain couples TRBV27 to TRBJ1-5, with 7 nucleotides matching TRBD1. This CDR3 comprises 18 residues. With V trimmed by 4 bases and J by 0 bases, 12 bases remained unmatched. From germline, CDR1 is MNHEY and CDR2 SMNVEV (reference sequence). CDR3 coding DNA: TGTGCCAGCAGTTCGAGATGGGGACAGTTAGCTAGCAATCAGCCCCAGCATTTT. This sequence encodes CASSSRWGQLASNQPQHF.

The chain combines TRBV30 with TRBJ2-7; 10 nucleotides match TRBD1. In germline, CDR1 is GTSNPN, CDR2 SVGIG (reference sequence). The CDR3 totals 12 residues. CDR3 nucleotides: TGTGCTGCGGACAGGGGGACCTACGAGCAGTACTTC. As protein: CAADRGTYEQYF. Full variable domain (rest looked up from reference TRBV30 and TRBJ2-7): SQTIHQWPATLVQPVGSPLSLECTVEGTSNPNLYWYRQAAGRGLQLLFYSVGIGQISSEVPQNLSASRPQDRQFILSSKKLLLSDSGFYLCAADRGTYEQYFGPGTRLTVT.